This TCR beta chain was observed in a study of cytomegalovirus exposure and HLA in healthy donors. Study-wide findings and caveats: Sequencing likely caused a cluster of highly shared sequence variants. When a later analysis compared HLA-associated TCR beta chains with equally common others, the HLA-associated chains turned out to be more clonally expanded and to have lower generation probabilities.

As concerns this clone: Its target is unknown. This sample includes further DNA sequences coding for the same CDR3.

The PCR used 60 Vbeta and 13 Jbeta primers. As originally analysed: Later analysis identified 80 million to 90 million unique TCR beta chains, 10 million to 12 million shared. The repertoire was sequenced with immunoSEQ multiplex PCR; TCRdb's copy has only in-frame clones and lacks some. The V and J calls and clone size are taken from that table; D and trimming were inferred from the DNA. The sample yields about 120,000 clones, 65% to 85% seen once. The CDR3 is made up of 15 amino acids. Germline CDR1 is LNHNV and CDR2 is YYDKDF (reference sequence). V dropped 2 bases and J dropped 4 bases, with 12 bases sitting between them.

The specimen sequenced was PBMCs. This TCR was sampled from a woman aged 40 to 50 in good health and CMV-seropositive. The chain recombines TRBV15 with TRBJ1-5; D is possibly TRBD1 (6 bases). In DNA form, the CDR3 reads TGTGCCACCAGCAGATTGAGGACAGCAAATCAGCCCCAGCATTTT. Its protein is CATSRLRTANQPQHF.